Listed below are T cell receptor beta chains from one sample, sequenced in a study of identical twins. From the 5' RACE reads, TCRdb called clonotypes with MiXCR, one entry per CDR3 protein. Of some 760,000 distinct CDR3 sequences listed, around a sixth are singletons. The same specimen was also included in a second study, on T cells expressing NK-cell markers.

The sequencing sample was made of PBMCs. These receptors were collected from a woman aged 18-29 years in good health. Both conserved end residues are part of each CDR3. The D gene is left open where the match is weak. Size is stated for part of the rows, as once, few or many counts, or as a class when the clone is expanded.

.	TRBV9	TRBJ2-1	.	TGTGCCAGCAGCGTAGGTTTTATCGACAATGAGCAGTTCTTC	CASSVGFIDNEQFF
few	TRBV20-1	TRBJ2-3	.	TGCAGTGCTTCTTCAAAGAAGTCTGGTACAGATACGCAGTATTTT	CSASSKKSGTDTQYF
few	TRBV2	TRBJ2-1	.	TGTGCCAGCAGTCGGGACACTAACAATGAGCAGTTCTTC	CASSRDTNNEQFF
.	TRBV5-1	TRBJ1-2	.	TGCGCCAGCAGCTCAATAGGACCGCTGGACTTAGCTAACTATGGCTACACCTTC	CASSSIGPLDLANYGYTF
.	TRBV2	TRBJ2-7	TRBD1	TGTGCCAGCAGAGCGGACAGGGCAACCTACGAGCAGTACTTC	CASRADRATYEQYF
.	TRBV9	TRBJ2-1	.	TGTGCCAGCAGCGTAGCTACCGGTGGTGGGAGCTCCTACAATGAGCAGTTCTTC	CASSVATGGGSSYNEQFF
.	TRBV3-1	TRBJ2-5	TRBD2	TGTGCCAGCAGCCTACATGGTAGCGGGAGGCAAGAGACCCAGTACTTC	CASSLHGSGRQETQYF
few	TRBV10-3	TRBJ2-7	TRBD2	TGTGCCATCAAGGCTCTAGCGGGAATATCAACCAACGACGAGCAGTACTTC	CAIKALAGISTNDEQYF
few	TRBV7-2	TRBJ2-7	TRBD2	TGTGCCAGCAGCCCCAGACTAGCGGAGAAGTACGAGCAGTACTTC	CASSPRLAEKYEQYF
.	TRBV20-1	TRBJ2-1	.	TGCAGTGCTAGGTACAGACCTCCCCACAATGAGCAGTTCTTC	CSARYRPPHNEQFF
.	TRBV7-9	TRBJ2-3	.	TGTGCCAGCGTCACAGATACGCAGTATTTT	CASVTDTQYF
.	TRBV4-1	TRBJ2-1	.	TGCGCCAGCAGCCTCTGGGGGATTATGGGGGAGCCACAAAATGAGCAGTTCTTC	CASSLWGIMGEPQNEQFF
many	TRBV12-3/TRBV12-4	TRBJ2-1	.	TGTGCCAGCAGTTCCCGTTCGAATGAGCAGTTCTTC	CASSSRSNEQFF
.	TRBV5-1	TRBJ2-5	.	TGCGCCAGCAGCTGGCGACAGGAGCAAGAGACCCAGTACTTC	CASSWRQEQETQYF
.	TRBV30	TRBJ2-4	.	TGTGCCTGGATGCAAGGGAGGGGGCTCGCCAAAAACATTCAGTACTTC	CAWMQGRGLAKNIQYF
.	TRBV20-1	TRBJ2-7	TRBD1	TGCAGTGCTAGAGTAACGGCAGGGGGAAGTGAGCAGTACTTC	CSARVTAGGSEQYF
few	TRBV9	TRBJ1-1	.	TGTGCCAGCAGCGTAGTGTTACCGAACACTGAAGCTTTCTTT	CASSVVLPNTEAFF
.	TRBV12-3/TRBV12-4	TRBJ2-4	TRBD2	TGTGCCAGCACTTGGGCGGGGGGGCTGAACAAAAACATTCAGTACTTC	CASTWAGGLNKNIQYF
few	TRBV27	TRBJ2-1	.	TGTGCCAGCAGTATGACTAGTGGATATGAGCAGTTCTTC	CASSMTSGYEQFF
many	TRBV20-1	TRBJ2-7	.	TGCAGTGCTAGGCCCGCGGGACGGTTCTCCTACGAGCAGTACTTC	CSARPAGRFSYEQYF
.	TRBV9	TRBJ2-5	.	TGTGCCAGCAGCGTAGGGGGCGCGATTAGAGAGACCCAGTACTTC	CASSVGGAIRETQYF
.	TRBV5-5	TRBJ1-1	.	TGTGCCAGCAGCCCCCACGGGGGTACTGAAGCTTTCTTT	CASSPHGGTEAFF
.	TRBV29-1	TRBJ2-3	.	TGCAGCGTTGAAGATCAGCCAGGGACGGGCACAGATACGCAGTATTTT	CSVEDQPGTGTDTQYF
.	TRBV20-1	TRBJ2-3	.	TGCAGTGCCCGAGCGGGACAAAGCACAGATACGCAGTATTTT	CSARAGQSTDTQYF
.	TRBV12-3/TRBV12-4	TRBJ2-1	.	TGTGCCAGCAGTTTAGGCGCTAACCATGAGCAGTTCTTC	CASSLGANHEQFF
few	TRBV10-3	TRBJ2-1	TRBD1	TGTGCCATCGAGGACAGGGGGATGAACAATGAGCAGTTCTTC	CAIEDRGMNNEQFF
.	TRBV5-1	TRBJ2-1	.	TGCGCCAGCAGCTTGGTAGGAGGGGCCGATGAGCAGTTCTTC	CASSLVGGADEQFF
many	TRBV9	TRBJ2-1	.	TGTGCCAGCAGCGTAGAGTGGGGTCCCAATGAGCAGTTCTTC	CASSVEWGPNEQFF
.	TRBV12-3/TRBV12-4	TRBJ1-2	.	TGTGCCAGCAGAAACGGGCCGTATGGCTACACCTTC	CASRNGPYGYTF
many	TRBV29-1	TRBJ2-1	TRBD2	TGCAGCGTTGAGACCCTCTCGGGCGGGGGCTACAATGAGCAGTTCTTC	CSVETLSGGGYNEQFF
few	TRBV25-1	TRBJ2-7	.	TGTGCCAGCAGTTCCGACGGCCACTACGAGCAGTACTTC	CASSSDGHYEQYF
.	TRBV6-5	TRBJ1-2	TRBD1	TGTGCCAGCAGTTACTCAGGGGGCTTGCAGTCCTATGGCTACACCTTC	CASSYSGGLQSYGYTF
.	TRBV5-5	TRBJ2-3	.	TGTGCCAGCAGCTTGGGACTGAAGGGCCGGGATACGCAGTATTTT	CASSLGLKGRDTQYF
few	TRBV20-1	TRBJ2-3	.	TGCAGTGCTAGAGTAGGAACTCCAGATACGCAGTATTTT	CSARVGTPDTQYF
few	TRBV7-9	TRBJ2-3	.	TGTGCCAGCAGCCTCTGGAAGAGCACAGATACGCAGTATTTT	CASSLWKSTDTQYF
.	TRBV7-8	TRBJ1-2	TRBD1	TGTGCCAGCAGCTCAAGGGGGCCAGGGATCACCTATGGCTACACCTTC	CASSSRGPGITYGYTF
.	TRBV25-1	TRBJ2-3	.	TGTGCCAGCACTATAAACGGAGATACGCAGTATTTT	CASTINGDTQYF
many	TRBV12-3/TRBV12-4	TRBJ1-1	.	TGTGCCAGCAGTTTCGGGGGAAGTGAAGCTTTCTTT	CASSFGGSEAFF
few	TRBV29-1	TRBJ2-7	.	TGCAGCGTTGCGAGCTGGGGGGAGCAGTACTTC	CSVASWGEQYF
.	TRBV20-1	TRBJ2-2	.	TGCAGTGCGAGACCCGCGAACACCGGGGAGCTGTTTTTT	CSARPANTGELFF
few	TRBV12-3/TRBV12-4	TRBJ1-2	.	TGTGCCAGCAGTTTAGGAGGACCGAATGGCTACACCTTC	CASSLGGPNGYTF
.	TRBV5-1	TRBJ2-1	.	TGCGCCAGCAGCTTCCCGGGAACAGCGGAGCAGTTCTTC	CASSFPGTAEQFF
.	TRBV6-1	TRBJ2-1	.	TGTGCCAGCAGGGACCTAGGGGGTTACAATGAGCAGTTCTTC	CASRDLGGYNEQFF
.	TRBV27	TRBJ1-5	.	TGTGCCAGCAGGCGACTAGGAGGGGCACGGGGCAATCAGCCCCAGCATTTT	CASRRLGGARGNQPQHF
few	TRBV11-2	TRBJ1-5	.	TGTGCCAGCAGCCGTCAAAATCCCAACCGGGATAGCAATCAGCCCCAGCATTTT	CASSRQNPNRDSNQPQHF
few	TRBV6-1	TRBJ2-7	.	TGTGCCAGCAGTGACAACCCCCGGGGGACCTACGAGCAGTACTTC	CASSDNPRGTYEQYF
.	TRBV12-3/TRBV12-4	TRBJ2-3	.	TGTGCCAGCAGTTTGGGGGGGCTCCCAGATACGCAGTATTTT	CASSLGGLPDTQYF
once	TRBV19	TRBJ1-2	.	TGTGCCAGTAGTATAGTGCAGGGGCGCTATGGCTACACCTTC	CASSIVQGRYGYTF
.	TRBV14	TRBJ2-2	TRBD2	TGTGCCAGCAGCCAAGATGGTCGGCGGGGGTCCGCCGGGGAGCTGTTTTTT	CASSQDGRRGSAGELFF
many	TRBV5-6	TRBJ2-7	TRBD1	TGTGCCAGCAGCCGGGACAGGGGTCCTTACGAGCAGTACTTC	CASSRDRGPYEQYF
.	TRBV25-1	TRBJ2-7	TRBD2	TGTGCCAGCAGTGATTGGCTAGCGGGGGGGCTAAGCGAGCAGTACTTC	CASSDWLAGGLSEQYF
few	TRBV14	TRBJ2-7	.	TGTGCCAGCAGTTCTACAGTGGCCCTGCTGAGAAACGAGCAGTACTTC	CASSSTVALLRNEQYF
.	TRBV4-3	TRBJ2-2	TRBD1	TGCGCCAGCAGCCGGGACAGGGCCGGGGAGCTGTTTTTT	CASSRDRAGELFF
few	TRBV24-1	TRBJ2-2	.	TGTGCCACCAGCGGGATCGCGAACACCGGGGAGCTGTTTTTT	CATSGIANTGELFF
.	TRBV4-3	TRBJ1-2	.	TGCGCCAGCAGCCCTCGGACAGTCGTCGACTATGGCTACACCTTC	CASSPRTVVDYGYTF
.	TRBV5-1	TRBJ2-5	.	TGCGCCAGCAGCTTGGTGGGGTTCGAGACCCAGTACTTC	CASSLVGFETQYF
.	TRBV7-9	TRBJ2-1	TRBD2	TGTGCCAGCAGCCCACGGGGACTAGCGGGATACAATGAGCAGTTCTTC	CASSPRGLAGYNEQFF
many	TRBV6-1	TRBJ1-4	TRBD1	TGTGCCAGCAGATCCAGACAGGGCGGTAGCGAAAAACTGTTTTTT	CASRSRQGGSEKLFF
.	TRBV18	TRBJ2-7	.	TGTGCCAGCTCACCCCAACAGGGAAGCTCCTACGAGCAGTACTTC	CASSPQQGSSYEQYF